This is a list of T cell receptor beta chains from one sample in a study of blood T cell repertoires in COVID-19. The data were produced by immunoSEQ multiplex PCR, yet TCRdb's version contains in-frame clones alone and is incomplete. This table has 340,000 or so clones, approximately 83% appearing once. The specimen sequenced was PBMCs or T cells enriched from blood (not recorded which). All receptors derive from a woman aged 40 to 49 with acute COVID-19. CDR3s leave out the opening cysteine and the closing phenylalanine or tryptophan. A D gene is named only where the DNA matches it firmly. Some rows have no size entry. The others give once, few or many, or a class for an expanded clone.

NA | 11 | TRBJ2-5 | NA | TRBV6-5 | ASSYQAQETQY
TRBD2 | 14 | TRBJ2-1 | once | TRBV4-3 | ASSQDVAGVHNEQF
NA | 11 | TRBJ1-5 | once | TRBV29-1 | SVTGGVNQPQH
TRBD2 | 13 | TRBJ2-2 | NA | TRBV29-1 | SAGLAGANTGELF
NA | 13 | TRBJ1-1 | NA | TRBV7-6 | ASSLGNGRSVEAF
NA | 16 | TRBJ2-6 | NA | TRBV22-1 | PGSAQGQVLSGANVLT
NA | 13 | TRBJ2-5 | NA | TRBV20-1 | SASPPQLYQETQY
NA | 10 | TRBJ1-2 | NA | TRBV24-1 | ATSDLEVGYT
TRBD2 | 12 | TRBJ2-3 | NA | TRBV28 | ASTTSGRTDTQY
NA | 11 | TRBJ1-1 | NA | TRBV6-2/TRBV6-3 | ASSDIRYTEAF
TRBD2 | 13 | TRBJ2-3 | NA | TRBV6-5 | ASATSGRWGDTQY
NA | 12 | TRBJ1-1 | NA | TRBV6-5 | ASRGQSLNTEAF
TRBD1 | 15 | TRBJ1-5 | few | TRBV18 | ASSKQGARQRNQPQH
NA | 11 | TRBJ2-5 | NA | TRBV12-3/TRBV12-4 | ASKNPGQETQY
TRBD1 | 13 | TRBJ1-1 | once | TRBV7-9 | ASSPKGQANTEAF
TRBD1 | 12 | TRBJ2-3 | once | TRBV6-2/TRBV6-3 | ASSRGPSTDTQY